The T cell receptor (beta chain) described here comes from a study of technical replicates of blood from a handful of donors. The germline CDR1 and CDR2 sequences are SGDLS and YYNGEE. The CDR3 contains 14 residues. V lost 4 bases to trimming and J lost 2 bases, with 11 bases between them. Profiling relied on immunoSEQ multiplex PCR, and the TCRdb table lists in-frame clones only, not all of them. The sample includes 79,000 or so clones, 85% to 95% of them seen just once. The sequenced material came from T cells isolated from PBMCs. The chain combines TRBV9 with TRBJ2-3; D not certain. The TCR comes from a human donor in good health. This chain's CDR3 is CASSPSLFTDTQYF. CDR3 bases: TGTGCCAGCAGCCCTAGTCTCTTCACAGATACGCAGTATTTT.